This T cell receptor beta chain was identified during a study of early T cells in non-severe SARS-CoV-2 infection. V was clipped by 10 bases and J by 2 bases, with 24 bases between them. This CDR3 comprises 16 residues. Germline CDR1 MDHEN, CDR2 SYDVKM. Turning to this clonotype: Its antigen is as yet unknown. This clone may be a read error of a much larger clone one base away.

Study outcomes and limitations: Sequences matched to VDJdb favored anti-spike CD8 responses, while private and CD4 specificities were missed.

Researchers tagged individual cDNA molecules with unique molecular identifiers. TCRdb reanalysed the 5' RACE reads using MiXCR and keeps one entry per CDR3 protein. This repertoire shows about 80,000 distinct CDR3 sequences, around 12% found once; its top ten account for around 3.7%. The genes are TRBV28 and TRBJ2-7, with D possibly matching TRBD1 (6 bases). Sequencing was performed on whole blood. This TCR was recovered from an adult who was a healthcare worker with PCR-confirmed SARS-CoV-2 infection or an uninfected control (not recorded which). The CDR3 coding sequence is TGTGCCAACATATCGCAGGGGCAGGGTGTGCCCTACGAGCAGTACTTC. It codes for CANISQGQGVPYEQYF. Variable domain in full (rest from reference TRBV28 and TRBJ2-7): DVKVTQSSRYLVKRTGEKVFLECVQDMDHENMFWYRQDPGLGLRLIYFSYDVKMKEKGDIPEGYSVSREKKERFSLILESASTNQTSMYLCANISQGQGVPYEQYFGPGTRLTVT.